This entry lists 27 T cell receptor beta chains sequenced from one sample in a study of OX40 agonist ivuxolimab in advanced cancers. Generated by immunoSEQ multiplex PCR, the TCRdb table keeps only in-frame clones and is missing some. The table has around 94,000 clones, more than 85% seen once. The source was CD4+ or CD8+ T cells sorted from blood, collected in a trial of the OX40 agonist ivuxolimab. The origin of the receptors is an adult with an advanced solid tumor such as melanoma, head and neck, liver or kidney cancer.

The chain links TRBV7-9 to TRBJ2-1, with D maybe TRBD2 (6 bases). The CDR3 length is 15 residues. V shed 3 bases and J shed 12 bases, with 21 bases lying between them. Germline lookup yields CDR1 SEHNR and CDR2 FQNEAQ (reference sequence). CDR3 protein: CASSFRLVYPVRQFF. As DNA, the CDR3 is TGTGCCAGCAGCTTCCGACTAGTATATCCGGTGAGGCAGTTCTTC.

The rearrangement joins TRBV9 to TRBJ1-1; 8 bases match TRBD1. Germline assignment: CDR1 SGDLS and CDR2 YYNGEE. This CDR3 spans 13 amino acids. V trimming: 4 bases; J trimming: 4 bases; junction bases outside the gene matches: 3. Written as DNA, the CDR3 is TGTGCCAGCAGCTTCGGACAGGGCACTGAAGCTTTCTTT. It is translated as CASSFGQGTEAFF.

The chain is built from TRBV27 and TRBJ2-7, with D possibly being TRBD2 (5 bases). V was clipped by 5 bases and J by 6 bases, with 8 bases between them. The CDR3 runs 11 residues. From germline, CDR1 is MNHEY and CDR2 SMNVEV (reference sequence). As DNA, the CDR3 is TGTGCCAGCAGTGGACTCGGCGAGCAGTACTTC. Its translation is CASSGLGEQYF.

The gene calls are TRBV14 and TRBJ2-1; D ambiguous. V gave up 1 base and J gave up 4 bases, with 8 bases separating them. Germline V CDR1 and CDR2: SGHDN, FVKESK. This CDR3 comprises 14 residues. The CDR3 region has the DNA TGTGCCAGCAGCCAAGGACCCGGGTACAATGAGCAGTTCTTC. It codes for CASSQGPGYNEQFF.

The sample holds one count of this clone. The genes are TRBV30 and TRBJ1-5; 10 bases align to TRBD1. The CDR3 sequence is 15 residues long. Germline V gene data show CDR1 as GTSNPN and CDR2 as SVGIG (reference sequence). The V segment lost 3 bases and the J segment 7 bases; nucleotides outside the gene matches: 9. The CDR3 spells CAWRHGTGERQPQHF. CDR3 nucleotide sequence: TGTGCCTGGAGGCACGGGACAGGGGAGCGGCAGCCCCAGCATTTT. Drawing the rest from reference TRBV30 and TRBJ1-5, the complete variable domain is SQTIHQWPATLVQPVGSPLSLECTVEGTSNPNLYWYRQAAGRGLQLLFYSVGIGQISSEVPQNLSASRPQDRQFILSSKKLLLSDSGFYLCAWRHGTGERQPQHFGDGTRLSIL.

The rearrangement uses TRBV6-5 and TRBJ2-5; TRBD1 matches 7 bases. The germline CDR1 and CDR2 sequences are MNHEY and SVGAGI. The CDR3 spans 15 residues. J was trimmed by 2 bases and V by 1 base; bases with no gene match: 4. The CDR3 protein is CASSYYSGQQETQYF. CDR3 bases: TGTGCCAGCAGTTACTACTCGGGACAGCAAGAGACCCAGTACTTC.

The rearrangement uses TRBV29-1 and TRBJ1-2; D gene uncertain. CDR1 is SQVTM and CDR2 is ANQGSEA in the germline V gene. The CDR3 covers 11 residues. V lost 6 bases and J lost 5, with 10 bases in between. CDR3 in amino acids: CSVLIGYGYTF. The CDR3 region has the DNA TGCAGCGTACTAATCGGATATGGCTACACCTTC.

The chain links TRBV6-5 to TRBJ2-5; 9 bases line up with TRBD1. V dropped 6 bases and J dropped 5; count of bases not matched to a gene: 10. Germline loops: CDR1 MNHEY, CDR2 SVGAGI. The CDR3 is 15 residues long. In DNA form, the CDR3 reads TGTGCCAGCAGCCGTACAGGGGGCATAGGGGAGACCCAGTACTTC. Its protein product is CASSRTGGIGETQYF.

This clone has just a few counts. V and J are TRBV19 and TRBJ2-7; D is possibly TRBD2 (6 bases). V lost 3 bases and J 3 bases, leaving 12 bases between the germline ends. The CDR3 has 14 amino acids. Germline values: CDR1 LNHDA, CDR2 SQIVND (reference sequence). In nucleotides, the CDR3 is TGTGCCAGTAGTATCGGGACTCGTGGCTACGAGCAGTACTTC. Translation gives CASSIGTRGYEQYF.

To note about this clone: Other DNA sequences from this sample encode an identical CDR3 as well. This rearrangement joins TRBV6-5 to TRBJ1-1; possible D gene TRBD1, 5 bases. With 2 bases removed from V and 5 bases from J, the gap between germline ends came to 6 bases. The germline V gene has CDR1 MNHEY and CDR2 SVGAGI. The length of the CDR3 is 12 residues. The CDR3 reads CASSYGGTEAFF. In DNA, the CDR3 is TGTGCCAGCAGTTACGGGGGGACTGAAGCTTTCTTT.

V is TRBV27 and J is TRBJ1-2, with D possibly being TRBD1 (5 bases). CDR3 size: 13 residues. The V end lost 2 bases, the J end lost 4 bases, and 8 bases lay between the germline ends. Germline V gives CDR1 MNHEY, CDR2 SMNVEV (reference sequence). The CDR3 is CASSLRGTYGYTF. The CDR3 region has the DNA TGTGCCAGCAGTTTAAGAGGGACCTATGGCTACACCTTC.

The chain uses TRBV4-1 and TRBJ2-7, with D perhaps assigned TRBD1 or TRBD2 (5 bases each). Per germline, CDR1 MGHRA and CDR2 YSYEKL. V dropped 0 bases and J dropped 2 bases, with 20 bases sitting between them. CDR3 length: 18 residues. The CDR3 loop reads CASSQDIEGEPYPYEQYF. CDR3 nucleotide sequence: TGCGCCAGCAGCCAAGATATCGAAGGGGAGCCCTATCCCTACGAGCAGTACTTC.

The rearrangement links TRBV4-1 to TRBJ1-5; tentative D call: TRBD1 (5 bases). Trimming removed 5 bases at V and 9 bases at J, with 20 bases between. The V gene's germline CDR1 is MGHRA and CDR2 YSYEKL. The CDR3 covers 15 residues. CDR3 sequence (DNA): TGCGCCAGCAGCGTGGGAACAGGCTCCTCTCGGCCCCAGCATTTT. Protein product: CASSVGTGSSRPQHF.

The J gene is TRBJ2-1, the V gene TRBV5-4; no firm D call. CDR1 is SGHNT, CDR2 YYREEE, per germline (reference sequence). This CDR3 has 11 residues. Deletions cut 4 bases from V and 4 bases from J, with 3 bases between. The CDR3, as DNA: TGTGCCAGCAGCCTATACAATGAGCAGTTCTTC. Translated, it gives CASSLYNEQFF.

The table lists this clone with a few counts. Other nucleotide sequences from this sample produce the same CDR3. The chain couples TRBV27 to TRBJ2-7, with D possibly being TRBD1 or TRBD2 (6 bases each). The ends were cut back, 6 bases at V and 7 bases at J, with 10 bases in the middle. The germline CDR1 and CDR2 sequences are MNHEY and SMNVEV (reference sequence). The CDR3 length is 11 residues. CDR3 amino acids: CASSLGGEQYF. The CDR3 DNA is TGTGCCAGCAGCCTAGGGGGGGAGCAGTACTTC.

The rearrangement uses TRBV15 and TRBJ1-4; D might be TRBD1 (6 bases). Germline assignment: CDR1 LNHNV and CDR2 YYDKDF (reference sequence). The CDR3 has 15 amino acids. Trimming cost V 5 bases and J 8 bases, with 18 bases left between them. The CDR3 loop reads CATSGMDSPVEKLFF. CDR3 in DNA: TGTGCCACCAGCGGAATGGACAGTCCGGTAGAAAAACTGTTTTTT.

The chain couples TRBV7-2 to TRBJ2-1, with D possibly matching TRBD1 (6 bases). Germline V lookup: CDR1 SGHTA, CDR2 FQGNSA. The CDR3 runs to 15 residues. The V gene lost 0 bases and the J gene lost 8 bases, with 14 bases spanning the gap. In DNA, the CDR3 is TGTGCCAGCAGCTTAGCGGCCAGGGGAATCCATGAGCAGTTCTTC. It codes for CASSLAARGIHEQFF. The entire variable domain, with the rest obtained from reference TRBV7-2 and TRBJ2-1, is as follows: GAGVSQSPSNKVTEKGKDVELRCDPISGHTALYWYRQSLGQGLEFLIYFQGNSAPDKSGLPSDRFSAERTGGSVSTLTIQRTQQEDSAVYLCASSLAARGIHEQFFGPGTRLTVL.

The rearrangement joins TRBV30 to TRBJ1-6; TRBD1 matches 9 bases. After removal of 5 bases from V and 9 bases from J, the junction contained 11 bases not matched to a gene. Germline lookup yields CDR1 GTSNPN and CDR2 SVGIG (reference sequence). The CDR3 loop spans 15 amino acids. Here the CDR3 DNA reads TGTGCCTGGGCCCAGACCGGGACAGGGAGTTCACCCCTCCACTTT. This sequence encodes CAWAQTGTGSSPLHF.

This clone was seen more than once but under ten times. The rearrangement links TRBV27 to TRBJ1-6; no reliable D call. Trimming removed 4 bases at V and 8 bases at J, with 9 bases between. The CDR3 totals 13 residues. Germline CDR1 MNHEY, CDR2 SMNVEV (reference sequence). CDR3 residues: CASSSSADSPLHF. As DNA, the CDR3 is TGTGCCAGCAGTTCGTCGGCCGATTCACCCCTCCACTTT.

This chain connects TRBV7-8 to TRBJ2-1; 8 bases are shared with TRBD2. CDR1 is SGHVS, CDR2 FQNEAQ, per germline. Losses at the gene ends were 5 bases for V and 9 bases for J; bases not matched to a gene: 18. The CDR3 is 17 amino acids. CDR3 amino acids: CASSQTARTSFLGEQFF. DNA of the CDR3: TGTGCCAGCAGCCAAACGGCAAGGACTAGCTTCCTGGGTGAGCAGTTCTTC.

This chain connects TRBV2 to TRBJ2-5; D may correspond to TRBD1 or TRBD2 (6 bases each). Germline V CDR1 and CDR2: SNHLY, FYNNEI. V lost 4 bases, J lost 3 bases, and 15 bases lay in between. CDR3 length equals 15 residues. This CDR3 is CASSGPGAMEETQYF. Here the CDR3 DNA reads TGTGCCAGCAGTGGTCCGGGGGCGATGGAAGAGACCCAGTACTTC.

The chain couples TRBV10-3 to TRBJ2-7; 13 bases agree with TRBD2. The length of the CDR3 is 16 residues. From germline, CDR1 is ENHRY and CDR2 SYGVKD. Losses at the gene ends were 5 bases for V and 6 bases for J; bases not matched to a gene: 10. CDR3 sequence (DNA): TGTGCCATCAGTCCATTGACTAGCGGGGGGCCAGGCGAGCAGTACTTC. It is translated as CAISPLTSGGPGEQYF.

This CDR3 reads CASSIDWGRAYEQYF. The CDR3 region has the DNA TGTGCCAGTAGTATAGATTGGGGGCGAGCCTACGAGCAGTACTTC. The chain joins TRBV19 to TRBJ2-7, with D maybe TRBD1 (6 bases). V was trimmed by 0 bases and J by 2 bases, leaving 11 bases between them. Per the germline V gene, CDR1 is LNHDA and CDR2 is SQIVND (reference sequence). The CDR3 totals 15 residues.

This clone was detected only a few times. This sequence joins TRBV14 and TRBJ2-7, with TRBD2 matching over 8 bases. The ends lost 8 bases at V and 2 bases at J; junction bases unmatched: 8. Germline V gene lookup returns CDR1 SGHDN and CDR2 FVKESK. This CDR3 comprises 14 residues. The CDR3 region is CASSLAGGTYEQYF. In DNA, the CDR3 is TGTGCCAGCTCCCTAGCGGGCGGCACCTACGAGCAGTACTTC.

This clone has only a few counts. The gene calls are TRBV5-1 and TRBJ2-6, with 8 bases matching TRBD1. The CDR3 totals 18 residues. Looked up from germline, CDR1 is SGHRS and CDR2 is YFSETQ. V lost 4 bases, J lost 0 bases, and 9 bases stayed unmatched. Here the CDR3 DNA reads TGCGCCAGCAGCACAGGACAGGGAATAAACTCTGGGGCCAACGTCCTGACTTTC. Encoded protein: CASSTGQGINSGANVLTF.

The gene calls are TRBV7-8 and TRBJ1-5; D remains unclear. The V end lost 5 bases, the J end lost 1 base, and 12 bases lay between the germline ends. The CDR3 is 15 amino acids. The germline V gene encodes CDR1 SGHVS and CDR2 FQNEAQ. CDR3 coding DNA: TGTGCCAGCAGCCCCGGGGTAGGAAGCAATCAGCCCCAGCATTTT. As protein: CASSPGVGSNQPQHF.

The V and J genes are TRBV4-1 and TRBJ2-1, with TRBD2 matching over 9 bases. The CDR3 spans 17 residues. CDR1 and CDR2 from the germline V gene are MGHRA and YSYEKL. Unmatched junction bases numbered 14, after V lost 3 bases and J lost 8 bases. The CDR3: CASSQATSGPGGDEQFF. The CDR3 DNA is TGCGCCAGCAGCCAGGCAACTAGCGGGCCGGGGGGCGATGAGCAGTTCTTC.